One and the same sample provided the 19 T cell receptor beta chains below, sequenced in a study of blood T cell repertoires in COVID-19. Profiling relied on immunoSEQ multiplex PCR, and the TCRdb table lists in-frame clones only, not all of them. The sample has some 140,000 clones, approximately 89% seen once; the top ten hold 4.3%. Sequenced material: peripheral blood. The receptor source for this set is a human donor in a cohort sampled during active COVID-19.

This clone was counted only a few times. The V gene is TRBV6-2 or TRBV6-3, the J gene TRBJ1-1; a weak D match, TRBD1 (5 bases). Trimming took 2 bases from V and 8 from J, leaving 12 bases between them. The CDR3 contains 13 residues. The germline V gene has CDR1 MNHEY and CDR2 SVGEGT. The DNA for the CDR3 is TGTGCCAGCAGTTACCGGCAGGGAGGGGAAGCTTTCTTT. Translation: CASSYRQGGEAFF.

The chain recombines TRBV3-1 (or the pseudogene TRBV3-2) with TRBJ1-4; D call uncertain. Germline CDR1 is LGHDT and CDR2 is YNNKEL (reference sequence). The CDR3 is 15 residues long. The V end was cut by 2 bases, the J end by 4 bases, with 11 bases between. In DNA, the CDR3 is TGTGCCAGCAGCCAAAGACGCAGACTTAATGAAAAACTGTTTTTT. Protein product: CASSQRRRLNEKLFF.

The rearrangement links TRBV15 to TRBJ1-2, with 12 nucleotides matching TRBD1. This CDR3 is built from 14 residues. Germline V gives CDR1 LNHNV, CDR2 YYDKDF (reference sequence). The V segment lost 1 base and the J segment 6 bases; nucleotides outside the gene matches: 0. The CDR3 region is CATSRGDRGHGYTF. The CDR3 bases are TGTGCCACCAGCAGAGGGGACAGGGGGCATGGCTACACCTTC.

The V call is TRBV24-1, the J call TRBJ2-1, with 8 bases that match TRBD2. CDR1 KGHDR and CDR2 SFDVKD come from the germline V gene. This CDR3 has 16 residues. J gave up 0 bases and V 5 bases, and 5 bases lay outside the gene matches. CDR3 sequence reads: CATSASSGPSYNEQFF. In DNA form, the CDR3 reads TGTGCCACCAGTGCCTCTAGCGGGCCCTCCTACAATGAGCAGTTCTTC.

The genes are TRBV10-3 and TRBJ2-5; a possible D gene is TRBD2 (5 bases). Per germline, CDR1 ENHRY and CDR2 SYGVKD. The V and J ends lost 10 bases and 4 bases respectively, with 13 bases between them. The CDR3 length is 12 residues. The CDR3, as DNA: TGTGCCACCGCACGGGGTCGAGAGACCCAGTACTTC. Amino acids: CATARGRETQYF.

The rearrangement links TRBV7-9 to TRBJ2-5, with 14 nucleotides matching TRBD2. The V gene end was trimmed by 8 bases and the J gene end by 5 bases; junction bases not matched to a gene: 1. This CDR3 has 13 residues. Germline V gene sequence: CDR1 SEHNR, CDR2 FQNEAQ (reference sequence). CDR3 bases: TGTGCCAGCCGACTAGCGGGGGGGGAGACCCAGTACTTC. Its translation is CASRLAGGETQYF. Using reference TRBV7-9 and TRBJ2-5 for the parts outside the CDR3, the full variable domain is DTGVSQNPRHKITKRGQNVTFRCDPISEHNRLYWYRQTLGQGPEFLTYFQNEAQLEKSRLLSDRFSAERPKGSFSTLEIQRTEQGDSAMYLCASRLAGGETQYFGPGTRLLVL.

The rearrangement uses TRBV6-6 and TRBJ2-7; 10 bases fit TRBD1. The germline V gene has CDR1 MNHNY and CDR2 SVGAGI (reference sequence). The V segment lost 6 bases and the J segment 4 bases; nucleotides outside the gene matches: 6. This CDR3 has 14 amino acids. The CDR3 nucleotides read TGTGCCAGCAGGGTGGGACAGGGGTCGTACGAGCAGTACGTC. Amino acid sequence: CASRVGQGSYEQYV.

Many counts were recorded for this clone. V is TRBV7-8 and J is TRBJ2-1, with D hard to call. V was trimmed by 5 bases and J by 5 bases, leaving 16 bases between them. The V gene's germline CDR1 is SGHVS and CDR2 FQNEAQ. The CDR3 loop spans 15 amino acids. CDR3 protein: CASSPHESLHNEQFF. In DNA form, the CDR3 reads TGTGCCAGCAGCCCGCACGAGTCGCTCCACAATGAGCAGTTCTTC.

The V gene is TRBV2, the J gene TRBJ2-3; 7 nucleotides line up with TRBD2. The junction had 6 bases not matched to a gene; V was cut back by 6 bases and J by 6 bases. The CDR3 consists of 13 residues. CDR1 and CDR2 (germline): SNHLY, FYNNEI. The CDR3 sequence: CASRREGGDTQYF. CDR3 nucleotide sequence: TGTGCCAGCAGAAGAGAGGGAGGGGATACGCAGTATTTT.

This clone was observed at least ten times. This CDR3 is CAWKGSSLLYEQYF. CDR3 coding DNA: TGTGCCTGGAAGGGGTCCTCTCTGCTTTACGAGCAGTACTTC. The V gene is TRBV30, the J gene TRBJ2-7; possible D gene TRBD1, 5 bases. V was trimmed by 4 bases and J by 4 bases, leaving 17 bases between them. The CDR3 length is 14 residues. The germline CDR1 and CDR2 sequences are GTSNPN and SVGIG (reference sequence).

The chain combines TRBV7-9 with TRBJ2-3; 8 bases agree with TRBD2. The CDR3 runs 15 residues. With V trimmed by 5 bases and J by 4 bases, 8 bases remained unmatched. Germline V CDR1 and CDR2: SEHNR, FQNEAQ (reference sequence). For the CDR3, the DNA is TGTGCCAGCAGCCCCTCCGGGGGGGCAGCAGATACGCAGTATTTT. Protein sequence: CASSPSGGAADTQYF.

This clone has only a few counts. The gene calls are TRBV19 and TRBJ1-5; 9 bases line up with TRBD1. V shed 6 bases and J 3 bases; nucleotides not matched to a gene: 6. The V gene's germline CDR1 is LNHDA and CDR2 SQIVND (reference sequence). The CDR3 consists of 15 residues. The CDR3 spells CASRDRGGYNQPQHF. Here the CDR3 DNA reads TGTGCCAGTAGGGACAGGGGCGGTTACAATCAGCCCCAGCATTTT.

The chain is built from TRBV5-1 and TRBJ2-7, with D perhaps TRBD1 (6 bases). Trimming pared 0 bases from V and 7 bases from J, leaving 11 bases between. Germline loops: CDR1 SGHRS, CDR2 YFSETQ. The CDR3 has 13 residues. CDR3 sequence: CASSLAGASEQYV. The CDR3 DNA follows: TGCGCCAGCAGCTTGGCAGGGGCGAGTGAGCAGTACGTC.

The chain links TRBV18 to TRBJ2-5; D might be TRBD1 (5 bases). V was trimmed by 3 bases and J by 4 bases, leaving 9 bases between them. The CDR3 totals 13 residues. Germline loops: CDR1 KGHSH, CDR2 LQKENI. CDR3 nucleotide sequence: TGTGCCAGCTCACCGAGACAGCCAGAGACCCAGTACTTC. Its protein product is CASSPRQPETQYF. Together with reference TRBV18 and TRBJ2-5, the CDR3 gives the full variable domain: NAGVMQNPRHLVRRRGQEARLRCSPMKGHSHVYWYRQLPEEGLKFMVYLQKENIIDESGMPKERFSAEFPKEGPSILRIQQVVRGDSAAYFCASSPRQPETQYFGPGTRLLVL.

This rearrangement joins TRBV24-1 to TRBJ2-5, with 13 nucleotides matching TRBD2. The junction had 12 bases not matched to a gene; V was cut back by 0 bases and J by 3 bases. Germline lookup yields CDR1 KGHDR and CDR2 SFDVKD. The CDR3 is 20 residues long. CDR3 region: CATSDLQVIGTSGNKETQYF. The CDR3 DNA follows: TGTGCCACCAGTGATTTGCAGGTCATAGGGACTAGCGGGAACAAAGAGACCCAGTACTTC.

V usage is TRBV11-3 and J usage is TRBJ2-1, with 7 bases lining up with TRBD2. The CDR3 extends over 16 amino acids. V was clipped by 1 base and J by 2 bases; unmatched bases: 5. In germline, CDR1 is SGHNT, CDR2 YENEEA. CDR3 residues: CASSLGGSRTYNEQFF. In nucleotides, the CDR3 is TGTGCCAGCAGCTTAGGCGGGAGCAGGACCTACAATGAGCAGTTCTTC. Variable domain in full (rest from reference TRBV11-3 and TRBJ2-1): EAGVVQSPRYKIIEKKQPVAFWCNPISGHNTLYWYLQNLGQGPELLIRYENEEAVDDSQLPKDRFSAERLKGVDSTLKIQPAELGDSAVYLCASSLGGSRTYNEQFFGPGTRLTVL.

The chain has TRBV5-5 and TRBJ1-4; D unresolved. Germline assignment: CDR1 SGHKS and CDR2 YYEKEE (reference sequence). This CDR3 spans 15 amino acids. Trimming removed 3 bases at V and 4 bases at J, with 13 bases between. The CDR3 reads CASSSTAGHNEKLFF. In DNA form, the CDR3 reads TGTGCCAGCAGCTCCACCGCGGGCCATAATGAAAAACTGTTTTTT.

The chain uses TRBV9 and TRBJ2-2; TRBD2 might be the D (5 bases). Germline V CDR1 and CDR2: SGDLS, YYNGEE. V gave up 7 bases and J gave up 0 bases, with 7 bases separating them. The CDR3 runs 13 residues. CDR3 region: CASGGANTGELFF. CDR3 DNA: TGTGCCAGCGGAGGAGCGAACACCGGGGAGCTGTTTTTT.

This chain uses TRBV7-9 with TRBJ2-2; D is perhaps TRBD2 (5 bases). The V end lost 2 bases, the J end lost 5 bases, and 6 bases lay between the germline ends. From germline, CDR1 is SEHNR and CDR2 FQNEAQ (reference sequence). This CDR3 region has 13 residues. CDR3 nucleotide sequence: TGTGCCAGCAGCTTACGAGGGACCGGGGAGCTGTTTTTT. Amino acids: CASSLRGTGELFF.